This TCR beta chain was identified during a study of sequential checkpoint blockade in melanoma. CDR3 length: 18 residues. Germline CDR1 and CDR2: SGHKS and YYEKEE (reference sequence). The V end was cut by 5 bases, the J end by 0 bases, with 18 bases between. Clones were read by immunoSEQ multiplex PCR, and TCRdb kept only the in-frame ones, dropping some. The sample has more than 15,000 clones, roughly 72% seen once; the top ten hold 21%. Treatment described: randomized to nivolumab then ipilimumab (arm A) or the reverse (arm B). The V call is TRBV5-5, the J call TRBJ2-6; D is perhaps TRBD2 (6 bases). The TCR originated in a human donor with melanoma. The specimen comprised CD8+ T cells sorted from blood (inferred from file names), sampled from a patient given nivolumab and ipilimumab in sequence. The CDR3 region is CASSFLWRDASGANVLTF. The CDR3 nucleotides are TGTGCCAGCAGTTTCCTTTGGAGGGACGCCTCTGGGGCCAACGTCCTGACTTTC.